Listed here are 22 T cell receptor beta chains from one sample, sequenced in a study of shared clonotypes between healthy human individuals. Clones were sequenced by immunoSEQ multiplex PCR, and TCRdb holds only the in-frame ones, with some missing. This repertoire shows approximately 2.5 million clones, more than 90% found once; its top ten account for roughly 0.15%. The sequenced sample was naive CD4+ T cells sorted from blood. Indicated subset: CD45RA+ positively selected. Receptors were obtained from a man aged 18-30 years in good health.

The DNA for the CDR3 is TGTGCCAGCAGCGTAGCTTGGGCAGGGGGAGGTGGCTACACCTTC. This translates into CASSVAWAGGGGYTF. The J gene is TRBJ1-2, the V gene TRBV9, with TRBD1 identical over 7 bases. The trim removed 0 bases at V and 7 bases at J, leaving 9 bases unmatched. CDR1 SGDLS and CDR2 YYNGEE come from the germline V gene. The CDR3 sequence is 15 residues long.

This rearrangement joins TRBV5-6 to TRBJ2-5, with 7 nucleotides matching TRBD2. V lost 4 bases to trimming and J lost 1 base; unmatched junction nucleotides: 7. CDR1 and CDR2 (germline): SGHDT, YYEEEE. This CDR3 comprises 15 residues. The CDR3 spells CASSPRVAGQETQYF. The CDR3 coding sequence is TGTGCCAGCAGCCCCCGGGTAGCGGGCCAAGAGACCCAGTACTTC.

This clone appeared a few times. The chain has TRBV19 and TRBJ1-5; D remains unclear. This CDR3 has 11 amino acids. Trimming removed 3 bases at V and 9 bases at J, with 6 bases between. Germline V lookup: CDR1 LNHDA, CDR2 SQIVND (reference sequence). The CDR3 loop is CASSMGGPQHF. The CDR3 region has the DNA TGTGCCAGTAGTATGGGAGGGCCCCAGCATTTT.

The V call is TRBV19, the J call TRBJ1-1, with 8 nucleotides matching TRBD1. The germline gives CDR1 LNHDA, CDR2 SQIVND (reference sequence). Losses at the gene ends were 7 bases for V and 11 bases for J; bases not matched to a gene: 6. This CDR3 has 11 residues. This CDR3 reads CASTRTGWAFF. In nucleotides, the CDR3 is TGTGCCAGTACCCGGACAGGGTGGGCTTTCTTT.

This sequence joins TRBV6-1 and TRBJ2-1; 14 nucleotides line up with TRBD2. Germline CDR1 MNHNS, CDR2 SASEGT. The CDR3 length is 16 residues. After removal of 4 bases from V and 6 bases from J, the junction contained 5 bases not matched to a gene. In DNA form, the CDR3 reads TGTGCCAGCAGTGCCCGACTAGCGGGGGGGCTCAATGAGCAGTTCTTC. Encoded protein: CASSARLAGGLNEQFF.

The chain joins TRBV18 to TRBJ1-1; 9 bases are shared with TRBD1. There are 15 residues in the CDR3. The J segment lost 1 base and the V segment lost 3 bases, leaving 3 bases of the junction unmatched. Germline V lookup: CDR1 KGHSH, CDR2 LQKENI. For the CDR3, the DNA is TGTGCCAGCTCACCTACAGGGGGCCCGAACACTGAAGCTTTCTTT. Translating gives CASSPTGGPNTEAFF.

The rearrangement joins TRBV6-1 to TRBJ2-3; no reliable D call. Germline values: CDR1 MNHNS, CDR2 SASEGT. V was shortened by 2 bases and J by 6 bases, with 6 bases between the two germline ends. The CDR3 runs to 12 residues. The CDR3 sequence: CASSETRDTQYF. Written as DNA, the CDR3 is TGTGCCAGCAGTGAAACCCGGGATACGCAGTATTTT.

The chain links TRBV5-1 to TRBJ2-6; D possibly corresponds to TRBD1 (6 bases). Trimming cost V 4 bases and J 3 bases, with 11 bases left between them. From germline, CDR1 is SGHRS and CDR2 YFSETQ. The CDR3 has 15 amino acids. The CDR3 spells CASSPSGDGANVLTF. The CDR3 DNA is TGCGCCAGCAGCCCCTCAGGGGATGGGGCCAACGTCCTGACTTTC.

This chain connects TRBV20-1 to TRBJ2-4; no reliable D call. Trimming removed 7 bases from V and 10 bases from J, with 11 bases in between. From germline, CDR1 is DFQATT and CDR2 SNEGSKA (reference sequence). This CDR3 has 10 residues. For the CDR3, the DNA is TGCAGTGGTTTTGACAAGATTCAGTACTTC. Amino acid sequence: CSGFDKIQYF.

The chain has TRBV10-3 and TRBJ2-3; 13 bases map to TRBD2. The CDR3 totals 15 residues. The germline CDR1 and CDR2 sequences are ENHRY and SYGVKD. Losses at the gene ends were 10 bases for V and 1 base for J; bases not matched to a gene: 5. The CDR3 here is CATRGTSGGTDTQYF. CDR3 DNA sequence: TGTGCCACCCGGGGGACTAGCGGGGGCACAGATACGCAGTATTTT.

V is TRBV10-1 and J is TRBJ2-5; TRBD1 might be the D (5 bases). The V end lost 4 bases, the J end lost 2 bases, and 11 bases lay between the germline ends. CDR3 size: 14 residues. Per the germline V gene, CDR1 is WNHNN and CDR2 is SYGVQD (reference sequence). The CDR3 bases are TGCGCCAGCAGTGGCAACTCAGGGCAAGAGACCCAGTACTTC. Encoded protein: CASSGNSGQETQYF.

This sequence joins TRBV5-8 and TRBJ2-5; 7 nucleotides align to TRBD2. V was clipped by 0 bases and J by 4 bases; unmatched bases: 9. CDR1 is SGHTS and CDR2 is YDEGEE in the germline V gene. The CDR3 extends over 16 amino acids. The CDR3 DNA reads TGTGCCAGCAGCTTGGCCGGGGGACTATCAAGAGAGACCCAGTACTTC. Translating it yields CASSLAGGLSRETQYF. Full variable domain (missing parts from reference TRBV5-8 and TRBJ2-5): EAGVTQSPTHLIKTRGQQATLRCSPISGHTSVYWYQQALGLGLQFLLWYDEGEERNRGNFPPRFSGRQFPNYSSELNVNALELEDSALYLCASSLAGGLSRETQYFGPGTRLLVL.

The rearrangement links TRBV18 to TRBJ1-3; D unclear. CDR3 length: 14 residues. Trimming took 2 bases from V and 4 from J, leaving 9 bases between them. The germline V gene has CDR1 KGHSH and CDR2 LQKENI. This CDR3 is CASSPEYRGNTIYF. DNA for the CDR3: TGTGCCAGCTCACCAGAATACAGAGGAAACACCATATATTTT.

Points on this clone: The germline gene is not matched at one end of the junction; a read error may be the cause. The CDR3, as DNA: TGTGCCAGCGGCTTGGTAATGAGGTCCTCCTACAATGAGCAGTTCTTC. Translating it yields CASGLVMRSSYNEQFF. This chain joins TRBV7-9 and TRBJ2-1; D is unresolved. Germline assignment: CDR1 SEHNR and CDR2 FQNEAQ (reference sequence). The CDR3 is 16 amino acids.

The V call is TRBV21-1, the J call TRBJ2-1. TRBV21-1 is given as a pseudogene. This CDR3 contains 20 residues. The CDR3 region is CASSKLKAHGGPVRFTEQFF. CDR3 DNA: TGTGCCAGCAGCAAGTTAAAGGCCCATGGGGGACCAGTAAGGTTCACTGAGCAGTTCTTC.

V gene TRBV2 combines with J gene TRBJ1-2, with D hard to call. Trimming took off 8 bases at V and 8 bases at J, with 12 bases between the two ends. CDR1 is SNHLY and CDR2 is FYNNEI in the germline V gene. This CDR3 is built from 11 residues. CDR3 DNA: TGTGCCAGCGTCGTGACGCTCGGCTACACCTTC. Translation gives CASVVTLGYTF.

V usage is TRBV7-2 and J usage is TRBJ2-3, with 8 bases aligning to TRBD1. The CDR3 spans 14 residues. Germline loops: CDR1 SGHTA, CDR2 FQGNSA. V shed 4 bases and J 2 bases; nucleotides not matched to a gene: 2. The CDR3 nucleotides read TGTGCCAGCAGCTCGGACAGGGCCACAGATACGCAGTATTTT. Its translation: CASSSDRATDTQYF.

The chain joins TRBV7-9 to TRBJ2-3; 9 nucleotides line up with TRBD2. This CDR3 has 11 amino acids. Germline CDR1 reads SEHNR; CDR2 reads FQNEAQ (reference sequence). The junction had 3 bases not matched to a gene; V was cut back by 8 bases and J by 9 bases. The CDR3 DNA reads as TGTGCCAGCCGACTAGCGGACACGCAGTATTTT. Its protein product is CASRLADTQYF.

This chain links TRBV4-1 with TRBJ2-5, with 10 bases identical to TRBD2. The CDR3 spans 17 residues. CDR1 is MGHRA and CDR2 is YSYEKL in the germline V gene. V lost 4 bases and J lost 4; bases outside the gene matches: 12. The CDR3 region is CASSPRQAASGGETQYF. The CDR3 DNA is TGCGCCAGCAGCCCCCGTCAGGCGGCTAGCGGGGGAGAGACCCAGTACTTC.

The chain uses TRBV5-1 and TRBJ2-2, with D possibly matching TRBD1 (5 bases). This CDR3 spans 15 amino acids. V lost 0 bases and J 5 bases, leaving 11 bases between the germline ends. Germline loops: CDR1 SGHRS, CDR2 YFSETQ. CDR3: CASSLVRTLTGELFF. The CDR3 DNA sequence: TGCGCCAGCAGCTTGGTCCGGACACTTACCGGGGAGCTGTTTTTT.

The chain carries TRBV6-1 and TRBJ1-5; no clear D. The CDR3 is made up of 11 amino acids. Germline values: CDR1 MNHNS, CDR2 SASEGT. Trimming removed 2 bases at V and 9 bases at J, with 5 bases between. The CDR3 bases are TGTGCCAGCAGTGAATTACGGCCCCAGCATTTT. Encoded protein: CASSELRPQHF.

The J gene is TRBJ2-5, the V gene TRBV2, with a tentative D call TRBD1 (5 bases). The CDR3 has 12 residues. The V and J ends lost 6 bases and 4 bases respectively, with 9 bases between them. CDR1 and CDR2 from the germline V gene are SNHLY and FYNNEI. CDR3 loop: CASSPRGETQYF. The CDR3, as DNA: TGTGCCAGCAGCCCAAGGGGAGAGACCCAGTACTTC. Complete variable domain (other parts from reference TRBV2 and TRBJ2-5): EPEVTQTPSHQVTQMGQEVILRCVPISNHLYFYWYRQILGQKVEFLVSFYNNEISEKSEIFDDQFSVERPDGSNFTLKIRSTKLEDSAMYFCASSPRGETQYFGPGTRLLVL.